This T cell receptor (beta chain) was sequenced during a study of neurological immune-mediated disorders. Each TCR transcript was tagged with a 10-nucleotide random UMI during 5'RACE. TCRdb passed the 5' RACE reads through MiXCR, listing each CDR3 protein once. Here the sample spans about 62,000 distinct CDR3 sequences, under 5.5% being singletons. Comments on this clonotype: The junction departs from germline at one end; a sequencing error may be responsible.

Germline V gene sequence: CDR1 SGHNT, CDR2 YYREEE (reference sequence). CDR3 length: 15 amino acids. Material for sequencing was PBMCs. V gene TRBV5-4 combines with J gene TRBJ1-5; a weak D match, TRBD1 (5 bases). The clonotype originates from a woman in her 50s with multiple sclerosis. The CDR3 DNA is TGTGCTAGCAGCCGTGACCCCGCGCAGGGTCAGCCCCAGAATTTT. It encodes CASSRDPAQGQPQNF.